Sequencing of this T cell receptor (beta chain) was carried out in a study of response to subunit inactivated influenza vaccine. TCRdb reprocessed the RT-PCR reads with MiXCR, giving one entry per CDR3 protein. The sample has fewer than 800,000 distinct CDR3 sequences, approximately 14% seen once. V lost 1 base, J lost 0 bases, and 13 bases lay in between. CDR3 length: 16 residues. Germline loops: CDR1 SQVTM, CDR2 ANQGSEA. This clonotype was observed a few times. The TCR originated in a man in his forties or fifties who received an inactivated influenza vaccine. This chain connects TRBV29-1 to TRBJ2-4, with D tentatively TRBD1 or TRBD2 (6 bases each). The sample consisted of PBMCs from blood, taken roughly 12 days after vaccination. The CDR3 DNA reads TGCAGCGTTGAAGTTAGGGGGGTATCAGCCAAAAACATTCAGTACTTC. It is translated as CSVEVRGVSAKNIQYF.